Described below is a single TCR beta chain sequence and its context. The antigen is unknown. This sample was taken from a study of graft-versus-host responses after intestinal transplantation. About the research overall: All recipients were transplanted with multivisceral, liver-intestinal, or isolated intestinal grafts. Each recipient received anti-thymocyte globulin induction, then tacrolimus and steroids for around 3 years. Findings and caveats of the study: Recipient-marrow GvH clones were detected, some having first appeared in ileum or blood. Subjects displaying graft-donor T cell macrochimerism possessed elevated graft-versus-host to host-versus-graft clonal ratios inside allografts.

TCRdb's table, derived via immunoSEQ multiplex PCR, lists solely in-frame clones and lacks some. The sample lists roughly 69,000 clones, about nine tenths seen once, with less than 8% in the top ten. CDR3 length equals 18 residues. V was cut by 1 base and J by 1 base, with 19 bases left in between. The germline V gene encodes CDR1 SGHAT and CDR2 FQNNGV. The chain carries TRBV11-2 and TRBJ2-5; possibly TRBD1 or TRBD2 for D (6 bases each). This sequence was found in a human patient who received an intestinal transplant, so some T cells may come from the graft donor. Sequencing was performed on bone marrow, taken 734 days after intestinal transplantation. CDR3 bases: TGTGCCAGCAGCTTAGGGAGGGGGTCAAGCGGACGCCAAGAGACCCAGTACTTC. Translation gives CASSLGRGSSGRQETQYF. The entire variable domain, with the rest obtained from reference TRBV11-2 and TRBJ2-5, is as follows: EAGVAQSPRYKIIEKRQSVAFWCNPISGHATLYWYQQILGQGPKLLIQFQNNGVVDDSQLPKDRFSAERLKGVDSTLKIQPAKLEDSAVYLCASSLGRGSSGRQETQYFGPGTRLLVL.